The present TCR beta chain was sequenced within a study of T cell changes during pregnancy in multiple sclerosis. CDR3 length: 13 amino acids. Germline CDR1 is GTSNPN and CDR2 is SVGIG (reference sequence). V shed 6 bases and J 2 bases; nucleotides not matched to a gene: 6. TCRdb's copy holds only in-frame clones and misses some; the assay was immunoSEQ multiplex PCR. The sample carries some 80,000 clones, 90% to 95% recorded once. This sample comprised peripheral blood, obtained in the first trimester of pregnancy. This sequence originates from a female donor with multiple sclerosis, enrolled in a pregnancy study. This chain joins TRBV30 and TRBJ2-7; 8 bases are a match to TRBD1. Here the CDR3 DNA reads TGTGCCTGTATGGACAGGGTGGCCTACGAGCAGTACTTC. Protein product: CACMDRVAYEQYF.